The clone carrying this T cell receptor beta chain was detected ten times or more. Antigen: not known. The data derive from a study of T cell repertoires in cytomegalovirus infection. The wider study: Selection of CMV epitopes for the study included recently identified HLA-C-restricted and well-studied HLA-B-restricted ones. Signatures in public TCR beta sequences pointed to both CMV infection and matching HLA type. Notes on the study in general: Predominance within the ex vivo response was attributable to HLA-C-restricted CMV-specific TCR beta clonotypes. Individuals carrying CMV plus the relevant HLA were identified by cumulative frequency of public TCR beta families.

The CDR3 contains 14 residues. CDR1 MNHEY and CDR2 SMNVEV come from the germline V gene (reference sequence). V dropped 5 bases and J dropped 1; count of bases not matched to a gene: 5. TCRdb reprocessed the reads via MiXCR and lists one record per CDR3 protein. The profile shows 86,000 or so distinct CDR3 sequences, approximately 24% of them singletons. Material: CD8+ T cells from cultured PBMCs, obtained from culture after CMV antigen stimulation. The receptor comes from a human donor in good health (CMV status not recorded). Some clones in this sample may be carry-over from other donors' samples. The chain has TRBV27 and TRBJ2-7, with TRBD1 matching 7 bases. The CDR3 loop is CASSPDRVSYEQYF. Written as DNA, the CDR3 is TGTGCCAGCAGTCCCGACAGGGTTTCCTACGAGCAGTACTTC.